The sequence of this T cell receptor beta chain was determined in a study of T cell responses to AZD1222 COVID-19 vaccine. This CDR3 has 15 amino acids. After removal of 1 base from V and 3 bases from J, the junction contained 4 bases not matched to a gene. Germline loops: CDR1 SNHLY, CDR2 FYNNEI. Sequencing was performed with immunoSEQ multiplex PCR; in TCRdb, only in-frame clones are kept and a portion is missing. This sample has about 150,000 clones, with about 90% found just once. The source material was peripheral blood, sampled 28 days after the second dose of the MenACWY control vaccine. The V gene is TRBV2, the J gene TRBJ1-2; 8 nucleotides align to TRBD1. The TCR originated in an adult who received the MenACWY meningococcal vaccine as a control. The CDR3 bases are TGTGCCAGCAGTGAAGGGACAGGGAACGACTATGGCTACACCTTC. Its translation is CASSEGTGNDYGYTF. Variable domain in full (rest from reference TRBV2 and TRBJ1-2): EPEVTQTPSHQVTQMGQEVILRCVPISNHLYFYWYRQILGQKVEFLVSFYNNEISEKSEIFDDQFSVERPDGSNFTLKIRSTKLEDSAMYFCASSEGTGNDYGYTFGSGTRLTVV.